The clone carrying this T cell receptor (beta chain) is a singleton in its sample. Germline is not matched at one junction end, which may reflect a read error. Memory CD4+ cells were defined as CD4+CD45RO+CD25-. In germline, CDR1 is MNHEY, CDR2 SMNVEV (reference sequence). The CDR3 runs to 14 residues. Full-length variable regions came from constant-region reverse primers plus semi-nested Nested Universal Primer A PCR. TCRdb reanalysed the 5' RACE reads using MiXCR and keeps one entry per CDR3 protein. The sample has tens of thousands of distinct CDR3 sequences, roughly 30% seen once. This TCR derives from a female donor with breast cancer. This chain joins TRBV27 and TRBJ2-1; TRBD2 is a possible D gene (5 bases). Source material: tumor-infiltrating memory CD4+ T cells sorted from the breast tumor. Subset noted: memory CD4+ T cells, CD4+CD45RO+CD25-. The CDR3 spells CTSSRRGTGNEQFF. CDR3 nucleotide sequence: TGTACCAGCAGTCGCCGAGGTACGGGGAATGAGCAGTTCTTC.